The 22 T cell receptor beta chains in this list originate from one sample, sequenced in a study of blood T cell repertoires in COVID-19. Profiling relied on immunoSEQ multiplex PCR, and the TCRdb table lists in-frame clones only, not all of them. Here the sample spans about 170,000 clones, around 90% being singletons. Sequenced material: peripheral blood. The receptors derive from a man in his fifties or sixties who had recovered from COVID-19.

V and J are TRBV11-2 and TRBJ2-7; 10 nucleotides align to TRBD2. Per the germline V gene, CDR1 is SGHAT and CDR2 is FQNNGV. V trimming: 5 bases; J trimming: 11 bases; junction bases outside the gene matches: 9. This CDR3 spans 13 amino acids. The CDR3 DNA sequence: TGTGCCAGCAGCCAGGGGGCTAGCGGGAGAAAGTACTTC. It is translated as CASSQGASGRKYF.

V gene TRBV2 combines with J gene TRBJ1-5; D perhaps matches TRBD1 (5 bases). Per germline, CDR1 SNHLY and CDR2 FYNNEI. This CDR3 spans 12 amino acids. V was trimmed by 7 bases and J by 2 bases, leaving 6 bases between them. For the CDR3, the DNA is TGTGCCAGCAAGACAGGCAATCAGCCCCAGCATTTT. Its translation is CASKTGNQPQHF.

The chain uses TRBV5-4 and TRBJ1-1; 7 nucleotides match TRBD1. Losses at the gene ends were 3 bases for V and 1 base for J; bases not matched to a gene: 12. CDR1 SGHNT and CDR2 YYREEE come from the germline V gene (reference sequence). The CDR3 totals 17 residues. This CDR3 is CASSSRTGRAANTEAFF. In DNA, the CDR3 is TGTGCCAGCAGCTCTCGGACAGGACGGGCAGCGAACACTGAAGCTTTCTTT.

V usage is TRBV7-2 and J usage is TRBJ2-3, with D possibly matching TRBD2 (6 bases). The CDR3 contains 14 residues. Per the germline V gene, CDR1 is SGHTA and CDR2 is FQGNSA. V lost 0 bases and J lost 7, with 11 bases in between. CDR3 sequence: CASSLALRGNTQYF. CDR3 DNA: TGTGCCAGCAGCTTAGCACTACGGGGGAATACGCAGTATTTT.

The CDR3 here is CASSYSLADQGGTQYF. In nucleotides, the CDR3 is TGTGCCAGCAGTTACTCCCTAGCGGACCAAGGGGGGACCCAGTACTTC. The J gene is TRBJ2-5, the V gene TRBV6-5; D is perhaps TRBD2 (7 bases). V was shortened by 0 bases and J by 7 bases, with 18 bases between the two germline ends. The CDR3 has 16 amino acids. Germline-derived CDR1 and CDR2 are MNHEY and SVGAGI.

V usage is TRBV3-1 (or the pseudogene TRBV3-2) and J usage is TRBJ2-5; D is ambiguous. The germline gives CDR1 LGHDT, CDR2 YNNKEL (reference sequence). The CDR3 sequence is 11 residues long. Trimming cost V 7 bases and J 3 bases, with 6 bases left between them. The CDR3 DNA follows: TGTGCCAGCACCAATGAAGAGACCCAGTACTTC. This gives the protein CASTNEETQYF.

This clone was detected only once. The V and J genes are TRBV5-5 and TRBJ2-6; possibly TRBD2 for D (6 bases). Germline loops: CDR1 SGHKS, CDR2 YYEKEE (reference sequence). Trimming left V 2 bases short and J 2 bases short, with 20 bases between. CDR3 length: 19 amino acids. This chain's CDR3 is CASSFLGVRREPGANVLTF. The CDR3 DNA reads TGTGCCAGCAGCTTTTTGGGTGTTCGGAGGGAGCCTGGGGCCAACGTCCTGACTTTC.

The gene calls are TRBV19 and TRBJ2-1; TRBD1 matches 10 bases. The CDR3 sequence is 15 residues long. The trim removed 5 bases at V and 8 bases at J, leaving 9 bases unmatched. CDR1 LNHDA and CDR2 SQIVND come from the germline V gene (reference sequence). DNA for the CDR3: TGTGCCAGTAGTGGGGCGAGAGGGACAGGGGATGAGCAGTTCTTC. The encoded protein is CASSGARGTGDEQFF. Together with reference TRBV19 and TRBJ2-1, the CDR3 gives the full variable domain: DGGITQSPKYLFRKEGQNVTLSCEQNLNHDAMYWYRQDPGQGLRLIYYSQIVNDFQKGDIAEGYSVSREKKESFPLTVTSAQKNPTAFYLCASSGARGTGDEQFFGPGTRLTVL.

The chain uses TRBV6-6 and TRBJ2-5, with TRBD1 identical over 8 bases. The germline CDR1 and CDR2 sequences are MNHNY and SVGAGI (reference sequence). The CDR3 is 14 amino acids. J gave up 3 bases and V 5 bases, and 5 bases lay outside the gene matches. The CDR3 coding sequence is TGTGCCAGCAGTGCATCAGGGGGCAAAGAGACCCAGTACTTC. This gives the protein CASSASGGKETQYF.

The V call is TRBV4-1, the J call TRBJ1-4, with D unclear. The CDR3 is 15 residues long. Per germline, CDR1 MGHRA and CDR2 YSYEKL. Trimming removed 1 base at V and 6 bases at J, with 12 bases between. DNA of the CDR3: TGCGCCAGCAGCCAAGTTCAAGGGAGGTATGAAAAACTGTTTTTT. Its protein is CASSQVQGRYEKLFF.

This chain links TRBV2 with TRBJ2-2; D unclear. V was clipped by 1 base and J by 3 bases, with 6 bases between them. CDR1 is SNHLY and CDR2 is FYNNEI in the germline V gene. This CDR3 is 14 amino acids long. CDR3 nucleotides: TGTGCCAGCAGTGAAGTACGCGACACCGGGGAGCTGTTTTTT. Encoded protein: CASSEVRDTGELFF.

This sequence joins TRBV3-1 (or the pseudogene TRBV3-2) and TRBJ2-7, with no clear D. CDR3 length: 11 amino acids. The V end was cut by 4 bases, the J end by 4 bases, with 5 bases between. Germline V gene lookup returns CDR1 LGHDT and CDR2 YNNKEL (reference sequence). This CDR3 reads CASSLQYEQYF. CDR3 DNA sequence: TGTGCCAGCAGCCTACAGTACGAGCAGTACTTC.

The chain uses TRBV18 and TRBJ2-3; D not resolved. The CDR3 length is 15 residues. Per germline, CDR1 KGHSH and CDR2 LQKENI. Trimming stripped 2 bases from V and 3 bases from J, with 12 bases between. CDR3: CASSPTTGSTDTQYF. The CDR3 nucleotides are TGTGCCAGCTCACCAACCACCGGTAGTACAGATACGCAGTATTTT. Complete variable domain (other parts from reference TRBV18 and TRBJ2-3): NAGVMQNPRHLVRRRGQEARLRCSPMKGHSHVYWYRQLPEEGLKFMVYLQKENIIDESGMPKERFSAEFPKEGPSILRIQQVVRGDSAAYFCASSPTTGSTDTQYFGPGTRLTVL.

This rearrangement joins TRBV9 to TRBJ2-3, with D hard to call. Germline CDR1 is SGDLS and CDR2 is YYNGEE. Trimming pared 0 bases from V and 4 bases from J, leaving 9 bases between. The CDR3 extends over 14 amino acids. Here the CDR3 DNA reads TGTGCCAGCAGCGTAGTTCCAGTCCCAGATACGCAGTATTTT. This encodes CASSVVPVPDTQYF.

This rearrangement joins TRBV7-8 to TRBJ2-1, with 11 bases aligning to TRBD1. The length of the CDR3 is 15 residues. Per germline, CDR1 SGHVS and CDR2 FQNEAQ. Trimming at V came to 4 bases and at J to 7 bases, leaving 6 bases not matched to a gene. The chain's CDR3 is CASSSPGQGENEQFF. The CDR3 DNA reads as TGTGCCAGCAGCTCCCCGGGACAGGGGGAGAATGAGCAGTTCTTC.

The V gene is TRBV12-3 or TRBV12-4, the J gene TRBJ1-2; weak D call: TRBD1 (5 bases). The V end lost 3 bases, the J end lost 6 bases, and 8 bases lay between the germline ends. CDR3 length equals 12 residues. The CDR3 loop reads CASSLGGNGYTF. The CDR3 DNA follows: TGTGCCAGCAGTTTGGGGGGAAATGGCTACACCTTC.

V is TRBV27 and J is TRBJ2-2; maybe TRBD1 (6 bases). Deletions cut 5 bases from V and 1 base from J, with 8 bases between. Germline V gene lookup returns CDR1 MNHEY and CDR2 SMNVEV (reference sequence). This CDR3 has 14 amino acids. CDR3 protein: CASSPGQNTGELFF. The CDR3 DNA follows: TGTGCCAGCAGTCCGGGACAGAACACCGGGGAGCTGTTTTTT.

The sample holds one count of this clone. V is TRBV4-1 and J is TRBJ2-7, with D maybe TRBD1 (7 bases). Trimming shortened V by 0 bases and J by 2 bases, and 17 bases separated the two germline ends. CDR1 is MGHRA, CDR2 YSYEKL, per germline. The CDR3 extends over 17 amino acids. The CDR3 DNA reads TGCGCCAGCAGCCAAGATCAGCCGGCAGGGGGGACCTACGAGCAGTACTTC. Protein product: CASSQDQPAGGTYEQYF.

This clone was seen just once. The V gene is TRBV19, the J gene TRBJ1-1; D is perhaps TRBD1 (6 bases). The CDR3 length is 16 residues. Germline CDR1 reads LNHDA; CDR2 reads SQIVND (reference sequence). Trimming removed 4 bases from V and 0 bases from J, with 15 bases in between. The chain's CDR3 is CASSRGDKIMNTEAFF. CDR3 DNA sequence: TGTGCCAGTAGTAGAGGGGACAAAATTATGAACACTGAAGCTTTCTTT.

This clone showed up just once. The chain combines TRBV5-8 with TRBJ2-7; 7 positions agree with TRBD1. The CDR3 is 14 residues long. V lost 4 bases and J lost 5; bases outside the gene matches: 9. Germline V gives CDR1 SGHTS, CDR2 YDEGEE. The CDR3 DNA reads TGTGCCAGCAGCGCTTCCGGGACAGAAAACGAGCAGTACTTC. This encodes CASSASGTENEQYF.

This clone was observed a single time. The chain employs TRBV20-1 and TRBJ2-7, with no clear D. CDR3 size: 10 residues. Germline CDR1 DFQATT, CDR2 SNEGSKA (reference sequence). Trimming took 5 bases from V and 5 from J, leaving 7 bases between them. CDR3 in amino acids: CSAPTNEQYF. DNA for the CDR3: TGCAGTGCTCCTACCAACGAGCAGTACTTC.

Written as DNA, the CDR3 is TGTGCCAGCAGCTTAGAGGTACAGGTAAACACTGAAGCTTTCTTT. It encodes CASSLEVQVNTEAFF. The chain couples TRBV7-2 to TRBJ1-1, with D possibly matching TRBD1 (5 bases). V lost 1 base and J lost 2, with 11 bases in between. The CDR3 has 15 residues. Germline CDR1 is SGHTA and CDR2 is FQGNSA.